This T cell receptor beta chain was sequenced in a study of blood T cell repertoires in COVID-19. Looking at the study overall: Samples of COVID-19 (acute and convalescent) were obtained from the United States, Italy and Spain.

Germline lookup yields CDR1 ENHRY and CDR2 SYGVKD. The V gene lost 3 bases and the J gene lost 2 bases, with 17 bases spanning the gap. The CDR3 loop spans 18 amino acids. The assay was immunoSEQ multiplex PCR, and TCRdb's table has in-frame clones only and misses some. The table includes approximately 74,000 clones, about 91% detected once. Material: peripheral blood. The chain has TRBV10-3 and TRBJ2-6, with D perhaps TRBD2 (6 bases). The sequence came from a woman aged 55-70 years with active COVID-19. The CDR3 is CAISEEGRDFTGANVLTF. For the CDR3, the DNA is TGTGCCATCAGTGAAGAAGGCAGGGACTTCACTGGGGCCAACGTCCTGACTTTC.